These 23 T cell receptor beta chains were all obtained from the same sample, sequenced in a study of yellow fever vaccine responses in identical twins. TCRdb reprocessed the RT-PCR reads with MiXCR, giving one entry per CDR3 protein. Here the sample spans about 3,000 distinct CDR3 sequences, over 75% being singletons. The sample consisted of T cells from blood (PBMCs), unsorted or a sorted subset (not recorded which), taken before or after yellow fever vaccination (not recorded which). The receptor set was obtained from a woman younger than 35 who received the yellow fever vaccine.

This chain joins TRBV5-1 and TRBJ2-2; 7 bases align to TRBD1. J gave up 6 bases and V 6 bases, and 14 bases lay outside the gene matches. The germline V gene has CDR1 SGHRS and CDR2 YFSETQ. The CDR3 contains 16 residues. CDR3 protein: CASTVLGGLSSGELFF. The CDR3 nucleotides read TGCGCCAGCACGGTTCTAGGGGGCCTAAGTTCCGGGGAGCTGTTTTTT.

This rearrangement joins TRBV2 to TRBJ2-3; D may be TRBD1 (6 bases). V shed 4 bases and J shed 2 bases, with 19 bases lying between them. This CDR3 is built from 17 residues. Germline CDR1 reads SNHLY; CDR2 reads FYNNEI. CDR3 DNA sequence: TGTGCCAGCAGTGTGAGGGGGACAATTCCTTCCACAGATACGCAGTATTTT. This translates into CASSVRGTIPSTDTQYF.

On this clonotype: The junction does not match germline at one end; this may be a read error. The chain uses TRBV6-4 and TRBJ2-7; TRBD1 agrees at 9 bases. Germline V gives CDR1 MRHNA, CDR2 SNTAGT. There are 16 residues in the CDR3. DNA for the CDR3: TGTGCCACCAGTGACACGAGGACAGGGGAGATCTACGAGCAGTACTTC. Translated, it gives CATSDTRTGEIYEQYF.

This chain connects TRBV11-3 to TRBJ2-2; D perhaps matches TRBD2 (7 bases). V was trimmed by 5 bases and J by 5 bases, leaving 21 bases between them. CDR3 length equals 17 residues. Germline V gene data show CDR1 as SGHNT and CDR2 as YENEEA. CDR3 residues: CASSREVIGQRTGELFF. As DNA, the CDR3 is TGTGCCAGCAGCCGGGAGGTGATAGGACAGCGAACCGGGGAGCTGTTTTTT.

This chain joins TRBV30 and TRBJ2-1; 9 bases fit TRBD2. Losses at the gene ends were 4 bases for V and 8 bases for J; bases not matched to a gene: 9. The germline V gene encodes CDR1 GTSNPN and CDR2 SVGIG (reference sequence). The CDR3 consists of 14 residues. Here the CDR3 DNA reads TGTGCCTGGATGGGGGCGGGGGGGCCGCATGAGCAGTTCTTC. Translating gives CAWMGAGGPHEQFF.

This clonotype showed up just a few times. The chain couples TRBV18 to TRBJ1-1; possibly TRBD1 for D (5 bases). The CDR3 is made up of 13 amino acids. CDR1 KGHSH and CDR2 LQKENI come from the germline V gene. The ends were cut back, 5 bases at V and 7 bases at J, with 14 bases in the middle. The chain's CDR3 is CASSDLRQFEAFF. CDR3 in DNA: TGTGCCAGCTCAGACCTTCGACAGTTTGAAGCTTTCTTT.

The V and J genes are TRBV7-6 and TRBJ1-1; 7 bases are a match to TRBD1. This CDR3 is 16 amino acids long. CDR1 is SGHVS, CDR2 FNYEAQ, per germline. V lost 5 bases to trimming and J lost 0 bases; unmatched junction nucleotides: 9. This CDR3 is CASSPQPGGLNTEAFF. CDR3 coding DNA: TGTGCCAGCAGCCCCCAGCCAGGGGGGCTGAACACTGAAGCTTTCTTT.

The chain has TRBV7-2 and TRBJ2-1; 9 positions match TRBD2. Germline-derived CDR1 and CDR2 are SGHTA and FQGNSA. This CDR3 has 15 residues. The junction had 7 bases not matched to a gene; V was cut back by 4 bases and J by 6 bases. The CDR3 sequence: CASSSLAGVSNEQFF. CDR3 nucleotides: TGTGCCAGCAGCTCGTTAGCGGGAGTATCCAATGAGCAGTTCTTC.

CDR3 residues: CASSAGTAGNTIYF. CDR3 DNA: TGTGCCAGCAGCGCCGGGACAGCTGGAAACACCATATATTTT. The rearrangement joins TRBV11-1 to TRBJ1-3, with 7 bases aligning to TRBD1. The CDR3 length is 14 residues. From germline, CDR1 is SGHAT and CDR2 FQDESV (reference sequence). Trimming at V came to 5 bases and at J to 2 bases, leaving 3 bases not matched to a gene.

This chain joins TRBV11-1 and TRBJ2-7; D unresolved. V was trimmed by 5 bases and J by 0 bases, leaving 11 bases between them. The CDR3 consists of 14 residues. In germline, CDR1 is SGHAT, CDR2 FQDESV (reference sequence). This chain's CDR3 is CASSRTESSYEQYF. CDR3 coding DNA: TGTGCCAGCAGCCGGACGGAAAGCTCCTACGAGCAGTACTTC. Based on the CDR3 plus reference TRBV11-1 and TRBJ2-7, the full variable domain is EAEVAQSPRYKITEKSQAVAFWCDPISGHATLYWYRQILGQGPELLVQFQDESVVDDSQLPKDRFSAERLKGVDSTLKIQPAELGDSAMYLCASSRTESSYEQYFGPGTRLTVT.

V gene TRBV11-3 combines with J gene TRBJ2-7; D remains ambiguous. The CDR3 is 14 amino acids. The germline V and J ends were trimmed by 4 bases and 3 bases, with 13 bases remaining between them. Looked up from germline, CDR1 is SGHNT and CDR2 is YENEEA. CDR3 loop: CASSSQGFGYEQYF. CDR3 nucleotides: TGTGCCAGCAGCTCACAAGGGTTTGGCTACGAGCAGTACTTC.

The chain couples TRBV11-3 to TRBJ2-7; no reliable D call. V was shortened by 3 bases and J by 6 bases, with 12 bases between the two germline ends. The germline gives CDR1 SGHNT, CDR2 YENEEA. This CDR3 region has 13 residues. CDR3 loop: CASSLQSSSEQYF. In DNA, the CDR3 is TGTGCCAGCAGCTTGCAAAGTTCGAGCGAGCAGTACTTC.

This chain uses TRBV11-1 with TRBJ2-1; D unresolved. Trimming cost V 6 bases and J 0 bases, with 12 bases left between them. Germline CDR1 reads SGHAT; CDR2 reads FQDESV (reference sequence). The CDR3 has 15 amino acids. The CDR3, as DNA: TGTGCCAGCAGACCTGACGCGAGCTCCTACAATGAGCAGTTCTTC. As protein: CASRPDASSYNEQFF. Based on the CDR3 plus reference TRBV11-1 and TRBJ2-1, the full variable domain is EAEVAQSPRYKITEKSQAVAFWCDPISGHATLYWYRQILGQGPELLVQFQDESVVDDSQLPKDRFSAERLKGVDSTLKIQPAELGDSAMYLCASRPDASSYNEQFFGPGTRLTVL.

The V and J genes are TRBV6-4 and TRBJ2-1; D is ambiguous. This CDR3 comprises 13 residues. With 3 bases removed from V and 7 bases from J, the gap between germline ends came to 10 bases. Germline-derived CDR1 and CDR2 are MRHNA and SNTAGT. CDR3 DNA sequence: TGTGCCAGCAGTGAGGTAGCAAATAATGAGCAGTTCTTC. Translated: CASSEVANNEQFF.

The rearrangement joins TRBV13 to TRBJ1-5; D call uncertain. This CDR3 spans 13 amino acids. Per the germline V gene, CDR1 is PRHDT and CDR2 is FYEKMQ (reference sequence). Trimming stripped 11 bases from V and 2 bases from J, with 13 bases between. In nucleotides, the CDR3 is TGTGCCGCCCGGGCTGGGGGCAATCAGCCCCAGCATTTT. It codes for CAARAGGNQPQHF.

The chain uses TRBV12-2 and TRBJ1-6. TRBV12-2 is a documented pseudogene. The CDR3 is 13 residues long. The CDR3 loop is CASRLETDSPLHF. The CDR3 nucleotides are TGTGCAAGTCGCTTAGAAACCGATTCACCCCTCCACTTT.

This chain's CDR3 is CASSPSSGLNNSPLHF. In DNA form, the CDR3 reads TGTGCCAGCTCACCCTCGTCGGGGCTTAATAATTCACCCCTCCACTTT. The chain uses TRBV18 and TRBJ1-6; perhaps TRBD1 as D (5 bases). Looked up from germline, CDR1 is KGHSH and CDR2 is LQKENI. The V end lost 3 bases, the J end lost 5 bases, and 14 bases lay between the germline ends. CDR3 length equals 16 residues. The whole variable domain, filled in from reference TRBV18 and TRBJ1-6, reads NAGVMQNPRHLVRRRGQEARLRCSPMKGHSHVYWYRQLPEEGLKFMVYLQKENIIDESGMPKERFSAEFPKEGPSILRIQQVVRGDSAAYFCASSPSSGLNNSPLHFGNGTRLTVT.

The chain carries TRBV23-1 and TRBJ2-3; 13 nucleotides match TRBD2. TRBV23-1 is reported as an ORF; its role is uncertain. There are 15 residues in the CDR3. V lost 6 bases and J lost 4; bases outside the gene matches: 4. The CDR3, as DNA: TGCGCCAGCAGACGACTAGCGGGAGGACCAGATACGCAGTATTTT. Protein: CASRRLAGGPDTQYF.

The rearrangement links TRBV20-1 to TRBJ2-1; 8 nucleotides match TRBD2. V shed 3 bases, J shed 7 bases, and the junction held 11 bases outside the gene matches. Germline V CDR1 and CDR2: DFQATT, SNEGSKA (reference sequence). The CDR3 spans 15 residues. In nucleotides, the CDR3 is TGCAGTGCTAGTAGAGCGGGAGCGAGGTTTAATGAGCAGTTCTTC. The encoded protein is CSASRAGARFNEQFF.

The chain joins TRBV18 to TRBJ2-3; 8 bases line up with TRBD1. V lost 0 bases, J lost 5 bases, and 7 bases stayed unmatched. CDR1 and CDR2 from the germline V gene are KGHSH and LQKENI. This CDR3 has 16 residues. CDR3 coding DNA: TGTGCCAGCTCACCACCTATGACAGGGGATTTAGATACGCAGTATTTT. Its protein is CASSPPMTGDLDTQYF.

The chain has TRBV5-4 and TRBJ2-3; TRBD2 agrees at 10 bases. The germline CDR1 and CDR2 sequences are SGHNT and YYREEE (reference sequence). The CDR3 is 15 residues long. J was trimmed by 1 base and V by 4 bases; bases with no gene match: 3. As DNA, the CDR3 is TGTGCCAGCAGCAGAGCGGGAGGGCGCACAGATACGCAGTATTTT. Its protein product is CASSRAGGRTDTQYF.

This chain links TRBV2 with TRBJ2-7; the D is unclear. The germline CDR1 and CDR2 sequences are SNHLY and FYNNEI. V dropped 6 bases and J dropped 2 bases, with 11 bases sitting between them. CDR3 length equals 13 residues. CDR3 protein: CASSPATPYEQYF. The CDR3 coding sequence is TGTGCCAGCAGCCCCGCTACCCCCTACGAGCAGTACTTC.

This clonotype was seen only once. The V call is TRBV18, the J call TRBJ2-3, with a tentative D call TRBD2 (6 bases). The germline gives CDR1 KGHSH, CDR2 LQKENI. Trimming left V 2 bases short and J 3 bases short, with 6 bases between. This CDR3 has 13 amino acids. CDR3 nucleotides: TGTGCCAGCTCACCAAGCGGGACAGATACGCAGTATTTT. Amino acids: CASSPSGTDTQYF.